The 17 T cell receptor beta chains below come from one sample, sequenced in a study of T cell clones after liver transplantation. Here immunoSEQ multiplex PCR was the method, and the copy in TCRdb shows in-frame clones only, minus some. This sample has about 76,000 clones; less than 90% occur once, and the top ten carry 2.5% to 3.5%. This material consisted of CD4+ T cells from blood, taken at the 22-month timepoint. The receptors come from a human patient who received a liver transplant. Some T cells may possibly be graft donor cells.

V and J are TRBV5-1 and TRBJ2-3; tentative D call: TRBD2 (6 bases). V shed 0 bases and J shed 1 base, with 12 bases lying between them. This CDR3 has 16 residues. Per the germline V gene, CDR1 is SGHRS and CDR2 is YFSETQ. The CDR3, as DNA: TGCGCCAGCAGCTTGGGGGACCGACTAGGCACAGATACGCAGTATTTT. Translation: CASSLGDRLGTDTQYF.

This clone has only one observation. The CDR3 sequence: CSVEGATFF. The CDR3 bases are TGCAGCGTTGAGGGGGCCACTTTCTTT. The V call is TRBV29-1, the J call TRBJ1-1, with D perhaps TRBD1 (6 bases). CDR1 SQVTM and CDR2 ANQGSEA come from the germline V gene. Trimming cost V 3 bases and J 12 bases, with 8 bases left between them. The CDR3 is 9 residues long.

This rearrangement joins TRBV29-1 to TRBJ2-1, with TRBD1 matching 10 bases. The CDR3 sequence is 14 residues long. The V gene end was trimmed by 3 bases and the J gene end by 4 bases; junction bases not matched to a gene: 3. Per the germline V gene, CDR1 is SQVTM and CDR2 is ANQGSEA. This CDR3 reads CSVEGQGNYNEQFF. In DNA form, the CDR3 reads TGCAGCGTTGAGGGACAGGGGAATTACAATGAGCAGTTCTTC.

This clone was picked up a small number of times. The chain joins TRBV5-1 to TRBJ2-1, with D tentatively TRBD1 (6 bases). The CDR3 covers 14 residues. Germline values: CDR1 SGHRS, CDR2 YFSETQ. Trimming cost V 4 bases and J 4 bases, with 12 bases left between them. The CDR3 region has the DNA TGCGCCAGCAGCCGGGACACTCAGTACAATGAGCAGTTCTTC. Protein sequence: CASSRDTQYNEQFF.

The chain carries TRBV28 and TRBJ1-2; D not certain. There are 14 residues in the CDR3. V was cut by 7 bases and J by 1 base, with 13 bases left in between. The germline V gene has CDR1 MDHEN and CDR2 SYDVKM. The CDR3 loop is CASTFGRNNYGYTF. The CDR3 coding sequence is TGTGCCAGCACTTTCGGACGGAATAACTATGGCTACACCTTC.

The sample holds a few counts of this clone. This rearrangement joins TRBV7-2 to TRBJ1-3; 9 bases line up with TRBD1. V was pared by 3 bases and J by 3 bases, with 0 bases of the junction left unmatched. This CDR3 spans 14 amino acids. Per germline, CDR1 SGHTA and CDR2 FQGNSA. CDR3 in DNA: TGTGCCAGCAGCTTGACAGGGGGTGGAAACACCATATATTTT. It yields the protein CASSLTGGGNTIYF.

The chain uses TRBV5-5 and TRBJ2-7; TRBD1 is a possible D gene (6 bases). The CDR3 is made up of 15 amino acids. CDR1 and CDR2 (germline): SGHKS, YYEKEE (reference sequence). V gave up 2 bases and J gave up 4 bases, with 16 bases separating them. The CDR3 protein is CASSFNRDQSYEQYF. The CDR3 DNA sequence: TGTGCCAGCAGCTTCAACAGGGACCAAAGTTACGAGCAGTACTTC.

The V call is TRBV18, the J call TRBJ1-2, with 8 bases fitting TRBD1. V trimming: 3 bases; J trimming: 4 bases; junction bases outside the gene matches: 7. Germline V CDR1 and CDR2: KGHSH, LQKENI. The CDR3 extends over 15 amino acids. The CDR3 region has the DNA TGTGCCAGCTCACCGCAGGGGGCGGATAGCTATGGCTACACCTTC. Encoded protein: CASSPQGADSYGYTF.

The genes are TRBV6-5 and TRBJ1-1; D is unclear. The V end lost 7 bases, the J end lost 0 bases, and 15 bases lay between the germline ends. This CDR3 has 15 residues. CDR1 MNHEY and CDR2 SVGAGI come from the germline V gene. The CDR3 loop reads CASNPPGKLNTEAFF. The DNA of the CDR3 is TGTGCCAGCAACCCTCCCGGAAAACTGAACACTGAAGCTTTCTTT.

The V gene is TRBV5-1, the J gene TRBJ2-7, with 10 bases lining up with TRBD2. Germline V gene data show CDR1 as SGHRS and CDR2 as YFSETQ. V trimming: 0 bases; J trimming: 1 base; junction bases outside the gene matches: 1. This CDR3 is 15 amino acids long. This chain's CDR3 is CASSLEAGGSYEQYF. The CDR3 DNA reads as TGCGCCAGCAGCTTGGAAGCGGGGGGGTCCTACGAGCAGTACTTC.

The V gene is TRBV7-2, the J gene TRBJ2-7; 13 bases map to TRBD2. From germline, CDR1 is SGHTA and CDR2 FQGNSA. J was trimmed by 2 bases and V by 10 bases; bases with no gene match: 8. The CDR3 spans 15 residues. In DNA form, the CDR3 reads TGTGCCACCAAAGGGGGGACTAGCGGGACCTACGAGCAGTACTTC. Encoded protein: CATKGGTSGTYEQYF.

This CDR3 is CASSMTGKANTEAFF. For the CDR3, the DNA is TGTGCCAGTAGTATGACAGGGAAGGCGAACACTGAAGCTTTCTTT. V usage is TRBV19 and J usage is TRBJ1-1; TRBD1 matches 7 bases. The CDR3 spans 15 residues. Germline CDR1 and CDR2: LNHDA and SQIVND (reference sequence). V dropped 3 bases and J dropped 1; count of bases not matched to a gene: 5.

The CDR3 is CASSLQGASGRANEQFF. The CDR3 nucleotides read TGTGCCAGCAGCTTACAGGGGGCTAGCGGGAGGGCCAATGAGCAGTTCTTC. The chain has TRBV7-9 and TRBJ2-1; 12 positions agree with TRBD2. The CDR3 sequence is 17 residues long. Unmatched junction bases numbered 8, after V lost 2 bases and J lost 6 bases. The germline V gene has CDR1 SEHNR and CDR2 FQNEAQ (reference sequence).

The CDR3 sequence is CASRKAQGAFYGYTF. The CDR3 coding sequence is TGTGCCAGTAGGAAGGCACAGGGGGCTTTCTATGGCTACACCTTC. The chain joins TRBV19 to TRBJ1-2; 9 nucleotides agree with TRBD1. Germline V lookup: CDR1 LNHDA, CDR2 SQIVND (reference sequence). This CDR3 is 15 amino acids long. Trimming removed 6 bases from V and 4 bases from J; junction bases left unmatched: 9. Combining the CDR3 with reference TRBV19 and TRBJ1-2 gives the whole variable domain DGGITQSPKYLFRKEGQNVTLSCEQNLNHDAMYWYRQDPGQGLRLIYYSQIVNDFQKGDIAEGYSVSREKKESFPLTVTSAQKNPTAFYLCASRKAQGAFYGYTFGSGTRLTVV.

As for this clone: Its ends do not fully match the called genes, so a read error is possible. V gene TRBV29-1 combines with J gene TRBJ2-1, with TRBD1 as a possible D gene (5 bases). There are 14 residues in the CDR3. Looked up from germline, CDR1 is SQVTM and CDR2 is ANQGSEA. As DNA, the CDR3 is TGCAGCGTGGAAGGGGCGGCCCCCTACAATGAGCAGTTCTTC. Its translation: CSVEGAAPYNEQFF.

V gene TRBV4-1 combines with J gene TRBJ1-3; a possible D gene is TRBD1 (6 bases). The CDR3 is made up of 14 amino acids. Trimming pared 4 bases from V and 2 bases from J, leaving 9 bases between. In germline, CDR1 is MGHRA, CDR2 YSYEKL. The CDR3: CASSLGGPGNTIYF. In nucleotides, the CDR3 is TGCGCCAGCAGCCTCGGGGGGCCTGGAAACACCATATATTTT.

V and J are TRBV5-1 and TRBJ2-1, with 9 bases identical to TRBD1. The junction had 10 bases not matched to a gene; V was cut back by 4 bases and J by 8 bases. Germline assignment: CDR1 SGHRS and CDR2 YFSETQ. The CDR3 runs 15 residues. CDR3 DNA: TGCGCCAGCAGCACCCTGGGACAGGGAGGCGATGAGCAGTTCTTC. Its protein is CASSTLGQGGDEQFF. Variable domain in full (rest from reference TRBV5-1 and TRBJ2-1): KAGVTQTPRYLIKTRGQQVTLSCSPISGHRSVSWYQQTPGQGLQFLFEYFSETQRNKGNFPGRFSGRQFSNSRSEMNVSTLELGDSALYLCASSTLGQGGDEQFFGPGTRLTVL.